The 26 T cell receptor beta chains given below trace back to one sample, sequenced in a study of read filtering for tumor transcriptome and immune sequencing. From about 0.4 ug of RNA, a library with molecular barcoded alpha/delta and beta/gamma adaptors was made. TCRdb recomputed calls from the reads with MiXCR, one row per CDR3 protein. The sample lists about 38,000 distinct CDR3 sequences, about 15% occurring once. The sequenced sample was a population of CD138-negative cells sorted from bone marrow. The source of these receptors is a donor at least 40 years old with multiple myeloma.

The V and J genes are TRBV10-3 and TRBJ1-4; TRBD1 or TRBD2 may be the D gene (5 bases each). The J call is doubtful: the DNA matches TRBJ2-3 better. Germline values: CDR1 ENHRY, CDR2 SYGVKD. This CDR3 is 18 amino acids long. This CDR3 reads CAISPLGDSLTGPGSQYF. CDR3 in DNA: TGTGCCATCAGTCCCCTGGGGGATAGTCTAACGGGACCAGGTTCGCAGTATTTT.

This clonotype was counted at least ten times. The chain combines TRBV2 with TRBJ1-4, with unresolved D. This CDR3 is built from 13 residues. Per germline, CDR1 SNHLY and CDR2 FYNNEI. V was pared by 1 base and J by 9 bases, with 9 bases between. The CDR3 DNA reads as TGTGCCAGCAGTGAAGGGAGGGTCCAAAAACTGTTTTTT. It is translated as CASSEGRVQKLFF.

This clonotype was seen ten or more times. V usage is TRBV20-1 and J usage is TRBJ2-7; the match to TRBD1 covers 7 bases. Germline V gives CDR1 DFQATT, CDR2 SNEGSKA (reference sequence). CDR3 length: 15 residues. The V gene end was trimmed by 3 bases and the J gene end by 7 bases; junction bases not matched to a gene: 15. The CDR3, as DNA: TGCAGTGCTAGGGAACCGGGACAGAGCGATGTGGAGCAGTACTTC. It specifies CSAREPGQSDVEQYF.

This clonotype was detected only a few times. V usage is TRBV29-1 and J usage is TRBJ2-7; D perhaps matches TRBD2 (6 bases). Trimming shortened V by 7 bases and J by 5 bases, and 24 bases separated the two germline ends. Germline V gene sequence: CDR1 SQVTM, CDR2 ANQGSEA. The CDR3 is 15 residues long. CDR3 sequence (DNA): TGCAGCGCCGCCCCGGGGACTCTAGGGAAGGACGAGCAGTACTTC. Protein sequence: CSAAPGTLGKDEQYF.

This clonotype has a count of ten or more. V usage is TRBV20-1 and J usage is TRBJ1-4; tentatively, D is TRBD1 (5 bases). The ends were cut back, 1 base at V and 3 bases at J, with 9 bases in the middle. Germline CDR1 and CDR2: DFQATT and SNEGSKA (reference sequence). CDR3 length: 14 residues. The CDR3 region has the DNA TGCAGTGCTAGAGTTCTACAGGCTAATGAAAAACTGTTTTTT. Translating gives CSARVLQANEKLFF.

This clonotype was counted many times. The V and J genes are TRBV2 and TRBJ2-3; 8 bases are shared with TRBD2. This CDR3 contains 13 residues. After removal of 4 bases from V and 11 bases from J, the junction contained 8 bases not matched to a gene. Germline values: CDR1 SNHLY, CDR2 FYNNEI. CDR3 protein: CASSGSAGVEQYF. The CDR3 nucleotides are TGTGCCAGCAGTGGTTCAGCGGGGGTGGAGCAGTATTTT.

This clonotype turned up a few times. V gene TRBV6-2 or TRBV6-3 combines with J gene TRBJ1-1, with 10 bases lining up with TRBD1. Germline V gene lookup returns CDR1 MNHEY and CDR2 SVGEGT. The V and J ends lost 5 bases and 5 bases, in that order; junction bases with no gene match: 8. This CDR3 comprises 15 residues. CDR3: CASSLLGQGETEAFF. CDR3 nucleotides: TGTGCCAGCAGTCTACTCGGACAGGGGGAGACTGAAGCTTTCTTT.

This clonotype showed up many times. This CDR3 is CAILGVSGANVLTF. CDR3 bases: TGTGCCATCCTCGGGGTCTCTGGGGCCAACGTCCTGACTTTC. The rearrangement joins TRBV10-3 to TRBJ2-6, with D perhaps TRBD2 (5 bases). The V end lost 8 bases, the J end lost 0 bases, and 8 bases lay between the germline ends. Germline V gives CDR1 ENHRY, CDR2 SYGVKD. This CDR3 spans 14 amino acids.

This clonotype was observed at least ten times. The chain couples TRBV28 to TRBJ2-7, with D tentatively TRBD1 (6 bases). Trimming pared 1 base from V and 3 bases from J, leaving 10 bases between. The CDR3 consists of 14 residues. CDR1 and CDR2 (germline): MDHEN, SYDVKM. This chain's CDR3 is CASSLFGRGYEQYF. DNA of the CDR3: TGTGCCAGCAGTTTATTCGGCAGGGGCTACGAGCAGTACTTC.

The gene calls are TRBV18 and TRBJ2-7, with a tentative D call TRBD1 (6 bases). CDR1 is KGHSH, CDR2 LQKENI, per germline. This CDR3 comprises 15 residues. The V end was cut by 3 bases, the J end by 4 bases, with 16 bases between. In nucleotides, the CDR3 is TGTGCCAGCTCACCGAGACACGGGACACTTTACGAGCAGTACTTC. Translation: CASSPRHGTLYEQYF.

This clonotype was detected many times. The V gene is TRBV5-1, the J gene TRBJ1-1; 12 bases align to TRBD1. V was clipped by 1 base and J by 4 bases; unmatched bases: 5. The CDR3 extends over 16 amino acids. The germline gives CDR1 SGHRS, CDR2 YFSETQ. The CDR3 spells CASSLLPGQGATEAFF. DNA of the CDR3: TGCGCCAGCAGCTTGTTACCGGGACAGGGGGCCACTGAAGCTTTCTTT.

This clonotype was seen many times. The chain recombines TRBV12-3 or TRBV12-4 with TRBJ2-2, with 7 bases that match TRBD2. This CDR3 is built from 14 residues. Trimming took 8 bases from V and 0 from J; bases not matched to a gene: 3. CDR3 sequence: CASGLAANTGELFF. The CDR3 nucleotides read TGTGCCAGCGGGCTAGCGGCGAACACCGGGGAGCTGTTTTTT.

This clonotype was observed many times. The chain is built from TRBV3-1 and TRBJ1-6; D unresolved. CDR3 length: 15 residues. Germline CDR1 is LGHDT and CDR2 is YNNKEL (reference sequence). Trimming removed 4 bases at V and 8 bases at J, with 15 bases between. In DNA form, the CDR3 reads TGTGCCAGCAGCCGGCGGATAGAACAAGATTCACCCCTCCACTTT. Translating gives CASSRRIEQDSPLHF.

At least ten counts were recorded for this clonotype. The chain employs TRBV19 and TRBJ1-4, with D possibly TRBD1 on 5 matching bases. Germline V gene data show CDR1 as LNHDA and CDR2 as SQIVND (reference sequence). The CDR3 covers 18 residues. V was clipped by 5 bases and J by 7 bases, with 26 bases between them. The CDR3 here is CASSPLIASDTAVEKLFF. The DNA of the CDR3 is TGTGCCAGTAGTCCTCTCATTGCATCGGACACCGCGGTTGAAAAACTGTTTTTT. Complete variable domain (other parts from reference TRBV19 and TRBJ1-4): DGGITQSPKYLFRKEGQNVTLSCEQNLNHDAMYWYRQDPGQGLRLIYYSQIVNDFQKGDIAEGYSVSREKKESFPLTVTSAQKNPTAFYLCASSPLIASDTAVEKLFFGSGTQLSVL.

This clonotype occurred many times. The chain is built from TRBV5-1 and TRBJ1-1, with a weak D call TRBD1 (6 bases). The germline V gene encodes CDR1 SGHRS and CDR2 YFSETQ. The CDR3 contains 13 residues. The V end was cut by 0 bases, the J end by 4 bases, with 7 bases between. CDR3 amino acids: CASSLEGGTEAFF. CDR3 coding DNA: TGCGCCAGCAGCTTGGAGGGGGGCACTGAAGCTTTCTTT.

Remarks on this clonotype: Since a much larger clone is just one base distant, this may be a read error. The chain couples TRBV7-2 to TRBJ1-6; 8 bases match TRBD1. Germline values: CDR1 SGHTA, CDR2 FQGNSA. The CDR3 has 14 amino acids. The CDR3, as DNA: TGTGCCAGCAGCTTAACAGGGGGGGCAGGGTCCCTCTACTTT. Amino acid sequence: CASSLTGGAGSLYF.

This clonotype was found many times. V and J are TRBV29-1 and TRBJ2-7; 7 bases agree with TRBD1. The CDR3 spans 14 residues. V gave up 5 bases and J gave up 3 bases; unmatched junction bases: 10. Germline CDR1 and CDR2: SQVTM and ANQGSEA. In DNA form, the CDR3 reads TGCAGCGTTAGAACAGGGGACCGATTCTACGAGCAGTACTTC. Translation gives CSVRTGDRFYEQYF.

The chain joins TRBV2 to TRBJ2-3, with 7 bases matching TRBD2. This CDR3 has 13 residues. With 6 bases clipped from V and 8 bases from J, the junction kept 8 bases outside the gene matches. Germline loops: CDR1 SNHLY, CDR2 FYNNEI. The CDR3 nucleotides read TGTGCCAGCAGCAGAGGGAGGGCCCCTACGCAGTATTTT. This codes for CASSRGRAPTQYF.

The sample holds many counts of this clonotype. This chain joins TRBV6-2 or TRBV6-3 and TRBJ1-1; 7 bases line up with TRBD1. The germline V gene encodes CDR1 MNHEY and CDR2 SVGEGT. This CDR3 comprises 16 residues. V trimming: 9 bases; J trimming: 0 bases; junction bases outside the gene matches: 13. CDR3 sequence reads: CASRRGQAILNTEAFF. CDR3 nucleotide sequence: TGTGCCAGTAGAAGAGGACAGGCGATACTGAACACTGAAGCTTTCTTT.

This clonotype was observed a handful of times. The chain has TRBV18 and TRBJ2-7; possible D gene TRBD2, 5 bases. V shed 6 bases and J shed 0 bases, with 12 bases lying between them. The CDR3 runs 14 residues. The germline V gene has CDR1 KGHSH and CDR2 LQKENI. The CDR3 region is CASSVRERSYEQYF. The CDR3 nucleotides read TGTGCCAGCTCGGTCCGGGAACGCTCCTACGAGCAGTACTTC.

This clonotype appeared a few times. CDR3: CSVSRAEAFF. CDR3 nucleotides: TGCAGTGTCAGCCGTGCTGAAGCTTTCTTT. The rearrangement uses TRBV20-1 and TRBJ1-1; D is unclear. CDR3 length equals 10 residues. Germline V gives CDR1 DFQATT, CDR2 SNEGSKA (reference sequence). Trimming left V 7 bases short and J 6 bases short, with 9 bases between.

In its sample, this clonotype was seen many times. The chain uses TRBV15 and TRBJ1-1; D call uncertain. V was shortened by 0 bases and J by 6 bases, with 5 bases between the two germline ends. CDR1 LNHNV and CDR2 YYDKDF come from the germline V gene (reference sequence). This CDR3 has 12 amino acids. CDR3 residues: CATSRDAAEAFF. For the CDR3, the DNA is TGTGCCACCAGCAGAGATGCGGCTGAAGCTTTCTTT.

In its sample, this clonotype was seen many times. The chain recombines TRBV2 with TRBJ2-5, with D hard to call. Germline V lookup: CDR1 SNHLY, CDR2 FYNNEI. The V end lost 7 bases, the J end lost 9 bases, and 15 bases lay between the germline ends. This CDR3 contains 12 residues. CDR3 region: CASTAYGWAQYF. The CDR3 nucleotides are TGTGCCAGCACCGCATACGGATGGGCCCAGTACTTC.

This clonotype was seen at least ten times. This rearrangement joins TRBV29-1 to TRBJ2-4; 8 bases map to TRBD1. The germline gives CDR1 SQVTM, CDR2 ANQGSEA. This CDR3 contains 11 residues. Here the CDR3 reads CSFGQGNIQYF. The DNA of the CDR3 is TGCAGTTTTGGACAGGGAAACATTCAGTACTTC.

This chain joins TRBV11-2 and TRBJ2-5; tentative D call: TRBD2 (5 bases). Germline V lookup: CDR1 SGHAT, CDR2 FQNNGV. The CDR3 consists of 14 residues. Trimming removed 3 bases at V and 5 bases at J, with 13 bases between. The CDR3 sequence: CASSFGNPGETQYF. DNA for the CDR3: TGTGCCAGCAGCTTTGGAAATCCGGGGGAGACCCAGTACTTC. The full variable domain, its missing parts supplied by reference TRBV11-2 and TRBJ2-5, is EAGVAQSPRYKIIEKRQSVAFWCNPISGHATLYWYQQILGQGPKLLIQFQNNGVVDDSQLPKDRFSAERLKGVDSTLKIQPAKLEDSAVYLCASSFGNPGETQYFGPGTRLLVL.

This clonotype has more than one count but fewer than ten. V gene TRBV6-2 or TRBV6-3 combines with J gene TRBJ1-1; TRBD1 agrees at 9 bases. Germline-derived CDR1 and CDR2 are MNHEY and SVGEGT. The CDR3 sequence is 14 residues long. V shed 5 bases and J 7 bases; nucleotides not matched to a gene: 8. CDR3 residues: CASSLQGAYGEAFF. The DNA for the CDR3 is TGTGCCAGCAGTCTACAGGGGGCCTATGGTGAAGCTTTCTTT.